Below are 25 T cell receptor beta chains sequenced from a single sample in a study of regulatory T cells in long-lasting Graves disease (dated by TCRdb to the early 2020s). Receptor amplification or capture employed multiplex PCR. Sequenced on an Illumina HiSeq 4000. iRepertoire HTBI primers and Arm-PCR amplification of CDR3 regions were used to construct TCR beta libraries. In-frame beta chains were kept once TCRdb had trimmed the public reads at Q25 with fastp and called clones with MiXCR. Here each entry gathers all rows of one CDR3 protein and keeps the most common genes and DNA. The sample table holds over 450,000 distinct CDR3 sequences, of which 20% to 25% were seen once. The biggest ten clones account for 7% to 9% of the sample. The time point label, as the study defines it: persistent/refractory GD, antithyroid drugs over 5 years with positive TRAb. For both TCR sequencing and RNA sequencing, RNA was extracted from PBMCs in TRIzol.

The sample here was peripheral blood mononuclear cells (PBMCs), taken when the disease was refractory, from a patient treated with antithyroid drugs. These receptors all come from a female donor with Graves disease.

About this clonotype itself: A read error is likely here: a far larger clone is one base away. This chain joins TRBV6-2 or TRBV6-3 and TRBJ2-5, with TRBD1 matching over 7 bases. The CDR3 is 15 residues long. Germline V gives CDR1 MNHEY, CDR2 SVGEGT. The trim removed 6 bases at V and 1 base at J, leaving 8 bases unmatched. CDR3 coding DNA: TGTGCCAGCAGGCCGGGACAGAAGGGCCAAGAGACCCAGTACTTC. It is translated as CASRPGQKGQETQYF.

Ten or more counts support this clonotype. The chain recombines TRBV6-1 with TRBJ1-1; no clear D. CDR1 is MNHNS and CDR2 is SASEGT in the germline V gene. The CDR3 extends over 19 amino acids. Trimming cost V 5 bases and J 6 bases, with 31 bases left between them. The CDR3 DNA reads as TGTGCCAGCAGTCCCCTCGGTGAGAGGTCGCTTCCTACCGGTCCTGAAGCTTTCTTT. Translating it yields CASSPLGERSLPTGPEAFF.

This clonotype occurred many times. The V gene is TRBV27, the J gene TRBJ2-5; possible D gene TRBD1, 5 bases. This CDR3 has 13 residues. CDR1 MNHEY and CDR2 SMNVEV come from the germline V gene (reference sequence). Trimming took off 7 bases at V and 1 base at J, with 10 bases between the two ends. In DNA form, the CDR3 reads TGTGCCAGCATGCTGGGGCCCCAAGAGACCCAGTACTTC. Translating it yields CASMLGPQETQYF.

The table lists this clonotype with many counts. The chain combines TRBV27 with TRBJ1-1, with D tentatively TRBD1 (6 bases). Germline V gives CDR1 MNHEY, CDR2 SMNVEV (reference sequence). There are 15 residues in the CDR3. Trimming took 3 bases from V and 0 from J, leaving 11 bases between them. CDR3 region: CASSFLGQLNTEAFF. DNA of the CDR3: TGTGCCAGCAGTTTTTTGGGACAACTGAACACTGAAGCTTTCTTT.

The chain recombines TRBV12-3 or TRBV12-4 with TRBJ2-1; 12 nucleotides align to TRBD2. With 3 bases clipped from V and 6 bases from J, the junction kept 9 bases outside the gene matches. The CDR3 is 17 amino acids. Written as DNA, the CDR3 is TGTGCCAGCAGTTTGTCTAGCGGGAGGGAGGGGATCAATGAGCAGTTCTTC. Its protein is CASSLSSGREGINEQFF.

The gene calls are TRBV28 and TRBJ2-3, with D perhaps given as TRBD1 or TRBD2 (6 bases each). The CDR3 is 15 amino acids. The ends were cut back, 5 bases at V and 3 bases at J, with 15 bases in the middle. Germline CDR1 is MDHEN and CDR2 is SYDVKM. The CDR3 bases are TGTGCCAGCAGTGGAGGGGGGCCCGGAACAGATACGCAGTATTTT. This gives the protein CASSGGGPGTDTQYF.

This clonotype was seen at least ten times. This rearrangement joins TRBV28 to TRBJ2-7; perhaps D is TRBD1 or TRBD2 (5 bases each). Germline loops: CDR1 MDHEN, CDR2 SYDVKM. This CDR3 has 13 residues. Trimming stripped 6 bases from V and 7 bases from J, with 16 bases between. In nucleotides, the CDR3 is TGTGCCAGCAGCCCAACTGGGGGTATGGAGCAGTACTTC. The encoded protein is CASSPTGGMEQYF.

This clonotype has at least ten counts. The chain links TRBV28 to TRBJ2-7; D perhaps matches TRBD1 (5 bases). V was cut by 7 bases and J by 5 bases, with 15 bases left in between. The CDR3 totals 13 residues. Germline CDR1 reads MDHEN; CDR2 reads SYDVKM. CDR3 in DNA: TGTGCCAGCACCCAGGGATATGGGAACGAGCAGTACTTC. It codes for CASTQGYGNEQYF.

This clonotype came up a few times. The chain carries TRBV7-9 and TRBJ1-5, with D possibly being TRBD1 (6 bases). Trimming took off 4 bases at V and 0 bases at J, with 10 bases between the two ends. CDR3 length: 15 residues. Germline CDR1 and CDR2: SEHNR and FQNEAQ (reference sequence). The DNA for the CDR3 is TGTGCCAGCAGCTCGCAGGGGAATAGCAATCAGCCCCAGCATTTT. Translating it yields CASSSQGNSNQPQHF.

Ten or more counts support this clonotype. This chain connects TRBV27 to TRBJ2-7; 8 nucleotides agree with TRBD1. Per the germline V gene, CDR1 is MNHEY and CDR2 is SMNVEV (reference sequence). The length of the CDR3 is 14 residues. V trimming: 4 bases; J trimming: 5 bases; junction bases outside the gene matches: 7. As DNA, the CDR3 is TGTGCCAGCAGTTCTGGACAGGGTGTCGACGAGCAGTACTTC. Its protein product is CASSSGQGVDEQYF.

The gene calls are TRBV25-1 and TRBJ2-2, with TRBD1 matching over 10 bases. Germline CDR1 is MGHDK and CDR2 is SYGVNS. J lost 6 bases, V lost 6 bases, and 7 bases had no gene match. This CDR3 is built from 15 residues. The CDR3: CASSPRTGGAGELFF. In DNA, the CDR3 is TGTGCCAGCAGCCCCAGGACAGGGGGAGCCGGGGAGCTGTTTTTT.

V is TRBV11-2 and J is TRBJ2-4; unclear D gene. This CDR3 is 16 amino acids long. V lost 0 bases and J lost 0, with 9 bases in between. Germline V gene data show CDR1 as SGHAT and CDR2 as FQNNGV. CDR3 in amino acids: CASSLDTRLAKNIQYF. CDR3 DNA sequence: TGTGCCAGCAGCTTAGATACCCGTTTAGCCAAAAACATTCAGTACTTC.

The rearrangement joins TRBV12-3 or TRBV12-4 to TRBJ2-2; 8 bases match TRBD2. The V segment lost 5 bases and the J segment 3 bases; nucleotides outside the gene matches: 5. This CDR3 spans 15 amino acids. CDR3 coding DNA: TGTGCCAGCAGTGGGCGGGGGGCCCACACCGGGGAGCTGTTTTTT. It is translated as CASSGRGAHTGELFF.

This clonotype occurred many times. V usage is TRBV27 and J usage is TRBJ1-3; D remains ambiguous. Trimming shortened V by 5 bases and J by 11 bases, and 4 bases separated the two germline ends. Germline CDR1 and CDR2: MNHEY and SMNVEV (reference sequence). CDR3 length: 9 amino acids. In DNA form, the CDR3 reads TGTGCCAGCAGTCAGCCCATATATTTT. Encoded protein: CASSQPIYF.

This clonotype was seen ten or more times. In DNA, the CDR3 is TGTGCCAGCAGCGTAGCCAGGCGAACCGGGGAGCTGTTTTTT. Amino acids: CASSVARRTGELFF. This chain links TRBV9 with TRBJ2-2; no clear D gene. The CDR3 consists of 14 residues. Germline CDR1 and CDR2: SGDLS and YYNGEE. The ends were cut back, 0 bases at V and 5 bases at J, with 8 bases in the middle.

Many counts were recorded for this clonotype. The rearrangement links TRBV28 to TRBJ1-5; 8 nucleotides match TRBD1. The CDR3 runs 15 residues. The germline V gene encodes CDR1 MDHEN and CDR2 SYDVKM. J lost 6 bases, V lost 5 bases, and 9 bases had no gene match. The CDR3 DNA follows: TGTGCCAGCAGTCCAGGACAGGGTGTGGTTCAGCCCCAGCATTTT. Amino acids: CASSPGQGVVQPQHF.

The chain has TRBV20-1 and TRBJ2-7; D is possibly TRBD1 (5 bases). Germline-derived CDR1 and CDR2 are DFQATT and SNEGSKA (reference sequence). The V gene lost 5 bases and the J gene lost 3 bases, with 11 bases spanning the gap. The CDR3 is made up of 12 amino acids. The CDR3 loop reads CSAQGHFYEQYF. CDR3 DNA: TGCAGTGCTCAAGGACATTTCTACGAGCAGTACTTC.

V gene TRBV29-1 combines with J gene TRBJ2-7; no clear D gene. The CDR3 sequence is 11 residues long. V was trimmed by 7 bases and J by 6 bases, leaving 13 bases between them. Germline-derived CDR1 and CDR2 are SQVTM and ANQGSEA. In nucleotides, the CDR3 is TGCAGCGGCCGCCACGGTTTCGAGCAGTACTTC. This codes for CSGRHGFEQYF.

This clonotype was seen at least ten times. The chain couples TRBV20-1 to TRBJ2-7; 7 nucleotides align to TRBD2. Germline-derived CDR1 and CDR2 are DFQATT and SNEGSKA (reference sequence). CDR3 length equals 11 residues. V shed 6 bases, J shed 6 bases, and the junction held 5 bases outside the gene matches. The CDR3 spells CSARAGSEQYF. The CDR3 DNA reads TGCAGTGCGCGAGCGGGATCCGAGCAGTACTTC.

In this sample, this clonotype turned up a few times. The chain combines TRBV6-2 or TRBV6-3 with TRBJ1-5; D possibly corresponds to TRBD1 (5 bases). The germline V and J ends were trimmed by 5 bases and 7 bases, with 15 bases remaining between them. The length of the CDR3 is 14 residues. Germline loops: CDR1 MNHEY, CDR2 SVGEGT. CDR3 sequence reads: CASSAGGAPQPQHF. CDR3 nucleotide sequence: TGTGCCAGCAGTGCGGGCGGGGCCCCGCAGCCCCAGCATTTT.

There are a few counts of this clonotype. CDR3 sequence reads: CASSTGQVPEQYF. The CDR3 nucleotides read TGCGCCAGCAGCACGGGACAGGTTCCCGAGCAGTACTTC. V usage is TRBV5-1 and J usage is TRBJ2-7, with 8 bases fitting TRBD1. In germline, CDR1 is SGHRS, CDR2 YFSETQ. The junction had 6 bases not matched to a gene; V was cut back by 4 bases and J by 6 bases. The CDR3 length is 13 residues. Full variable domain (rest looked up from reference TRBV5-1 and TRBJ2-7): KAGVTQTPRYLIKTRGQQVTLSCSPISGHRSVSWYQQTPGQGLQFLFEYFSETQRNKGNFPGRFSGRQFSNSRSEMNVSTLELGDSALYLCASSTGQVPEQYFGPGTRLTVT.

This clonotype appeared many times. CDR3 coding DNA: TGTGCCAGCAGCTCGAGCGGGAGGGGCTACGAGCAGTACTTC. Its translation is CASSSSGRGYEQYF. The rearrangement links TRBV7-6 to TRBJ2-7, with TRBD2 matching over 10 bases. V was clipped by 4 bases and J by 3 bases; unmatched bases: 3. Germline V lookup: CDR1 SGHVS, CDR2 FNYEAQ. CDR3 length equals 14 residues.

This clonotype appeared many times. The rearrangement links TRBV12-3 or TRBV12-4 to TRBJ1-1, with a tentative D call TRBD1 (5 bases). The CDR3 consists of 14 residues. V was clipped by 6 bases and J by 0 bases, with 11 bases between them. CDR3 DNA sequence: TGTGCCAGCAGCGCAGGGCTCATGAACACTGAAGCTTTCTTT. Protein: CASSAGLMNTEAFF.

This clonotype was found a few times. The rearrangement joins TRBV6-5 to TRBJ1-4, with D perhaps matching TRBD1 (5 bases). From germline, CDR1 is MNHEY and CDR2 SVGAGI. The CDR3 consists of 14 residues. V shed 4 bases and J shed 10 bases, with 16 bases lying between them. For the CDR3, the DNA is TGTGCCAGCAGTTTGGGGCGCGTCAACGGAAAACTGTTTTTT. It encodes CASSLGRVNGKLFF.

This clonotype was counted at least ten times. The V and J genes are TRBV6-1 and TRBJ1-2; unclear D gene. Germline values: CDR1 MNHNS, CDR2 SASEGT. Trimming took off 6 bases at V and 6 bases at J, with 17 bases between the two ends. The CDR3 runs 14 residues. In DNA, the CDR3 is TGTGCCAGCAGGGTCGGGAGGGCCCATCATGGCTACACCTTC. This sequence encodes CASRVGRAHHGYTF.